This TCR beta chain was identified during a study of T cell responses to AZD1222 COVID-19 vaccine. Comment on this clone: Its antigen is not known.

Study conclusions and caveats: Close to half of spike-specific TCRs reportedly recognize unmutated variant regions. No day 14 peak samples; only post-peak repertoires were characterized. Rises in breadth and depth of Spike-specific TCRs came after two AZD1222 doses. Baseline seropositivity characterized only a handful of AZD1222 recipients.

The table came from immunoSEQ multiplex PCR; TCRdb's copy has only in-frame clones and leaves some out. The profile shows about 100,000 clones, about 82% of them singletons. The CDR3 sequence is 17 residues long. Germline CDR1 reads MNHEY; CDR2 reads SMNVEV (reference sequence). Trimming stripped 6 bases from V and 0 bases from J, with 17 bases between. This chain joins TRBV27 and TRBJ1-4; D possibly corresponds to TRBD1 (6 bases). This TCR came from an adult in good health. Sequences were derived from peripheral blood, sampled on day 0 of AZD1222 vaccination. CDR3 amino acids: CASRVTGTTATNEKLFF. In nucleotides, the CDR3 is TGTGCCAGCAGAGTCACTGGGACAACCGCAACTAATGAAAAACTGTTTTTT.